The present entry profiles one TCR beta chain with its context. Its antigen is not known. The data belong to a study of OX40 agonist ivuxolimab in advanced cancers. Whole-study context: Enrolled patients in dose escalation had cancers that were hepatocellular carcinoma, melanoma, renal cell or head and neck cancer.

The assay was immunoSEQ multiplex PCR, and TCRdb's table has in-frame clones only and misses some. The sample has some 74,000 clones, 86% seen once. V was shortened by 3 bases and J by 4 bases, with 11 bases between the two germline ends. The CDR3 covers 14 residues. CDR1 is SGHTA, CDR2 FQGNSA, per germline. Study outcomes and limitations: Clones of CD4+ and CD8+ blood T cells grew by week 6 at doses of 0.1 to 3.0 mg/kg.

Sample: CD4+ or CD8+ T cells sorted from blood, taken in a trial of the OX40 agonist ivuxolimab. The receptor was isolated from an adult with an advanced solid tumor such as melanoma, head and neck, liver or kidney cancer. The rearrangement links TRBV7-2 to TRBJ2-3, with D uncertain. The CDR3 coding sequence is TGTGCCAGCAGCTTCCATGCCGCGGCAGATACGCAGTATTTT. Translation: CASSFHAAADTQYF. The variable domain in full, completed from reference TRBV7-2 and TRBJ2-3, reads GAGVSQSPSNKVTEKGKDVELRCDPISGHTALYWYRQSLGQGLEFLIYFQGNSAPDKSGLPSDRFSAERTGGSVSTLTIQRTQQEDSAVYLCASSFHAAADTQYFGPGTRLTVL.